The following is a T cell receptor beta chain sequence with its context. TCRdb re-analyzed the 5' RACE reads; it lists each CDR3 protein once, without DNA. The sample totals nearly 450,000 distinct CDR3 sequences. The data originate from a study of monozygotic twins with inflammatory bowel disease. The CDR3 is made up of 15 amino acids. CDR1 and CDR2 from the germline V gene are SGHRS and YFSETQ. The J gene is TRBJ2-3, the V gene TRBV5-1; TCRdb returns TRBD1, unconfirmable since there is no DNA. This TCR was recovered from a human donor with ulcerative colitis or Crohn's disease, or a healthy co-twin of an affected twin (not recorded which). Input material: blood. CDR3 amino acids: CASSATGGRTDTQYF.